These T cell receptor beta chains were read from a single sample in a study of radiation and T cells in renal cell carcinoma. Repertoires were generated with immunoSEQ multiplex PCR, while TCRdb's copy carries only in-frame clones and drops some. The sample yields 130,000 to 150,000 clones, approximately 90% seen once. Sequencing was performed on blood, taken from a patient whose treatment included radiotherapy and nephrectomy. These receptors came from a woman aged 45 to 65 with renal cell carcinoma. The CDR3 runs from the conserved cysteine through the conserved F or W. The D gene is left open where the match is weak. Only some rows state a clone size, as once, few, many or a class for expanded clones.

size: -
V: TRBV6-6
J: TRBJ1-3
D: -
DNA: TGTGCCAGCCACCCGGAGAAGTCTGGAAACACCATATATTTT
CDR3: CASHPEKSGNTIYF

size: once
V: TRBV7-9
J: TRBJ1-1
D: TRBD1
DNA: TGTGCCAGCGGAAGACAGGGGGGAACTGAAGCTTTCTTT
CDR3: CASGRQGGTEAFF

size: -
V: TRBV7-2
J: TRBJ1-3
D: -
DNA: TGTGCCAGCAGCTCAGGGCCTGGAAACACCATATATTTT
CDR3: CASSSGPGNTIYF

size: -
V: TRBV5-6
J: TRBJ1-2
D: TRBD1
DNA: TGTGCCAGCAGAAACGGACCTGAGACAGGGAATGGCTACACCTTC
CDR3: CASRNGPETGNGYTF

size: -
V: TRBV4-1
J: TRBJ2-7
D: TRBD2
DNA: TGCGCCAGCAGCCAATCCCAGCGGGGGGACTACGAGCAGTACTTC
CDR3: CASSQSQRGDYEQYF

size: -
V: TRBV19
J: TRBJ2-3
D: TRBD2
DNA: TGTGCCAGTAGTGGGCCCCCTCGACTAGCGGGGCAACCGGATACGCAGTATTTT
CDR3: CASSGPPRLAGQPDTQYF

size: -
V: TRBV7-9
J: TRBJ2-2
D: TRBD1
DNA: TGTGCCAGCAGCTTAGTTGGGACAGGGTACGCCGGGGAGCTGTTTTTT
CDR3: CASSLVGTGYAGELFF

size: -
V: TRBV5-5
J: TRBJ2-2
D: -
DNA: TGTGCCAGCAGCTTGACACTCAACACCGGGGAGCTGTTTTTT
CDR3: CASSLTLNTGELFF

size: -
V: TRBV5-3
J: TRBJ1-4
D: TRBD1
DNA: TGTGCCAGAAGCTGCGGACAGGGGGGTTGCGAACTGTTTTTT
CDR3: CARSCGQGGCELFF

size: -
V: TRBV6-6
J: TRBJ2-1
D: TRBD1
DNA: TGTGCCAGCAGTCTCGGACAGGGAATGCGCGATGAGCAGTTCTTC
CDR3: CASSLGQGMRDEQFF

size: -
V: TRBV6-6
J: TRBJ1-2
D: -
DNA: TGTGCCAGCAGTTACGAGAGGATCTATGGCTACACCTTC
CDR3: CASSYERIYGYTF

size: -
V: TRBV5-4
J: TRBJ1-6
D: TRBD1
DNA: TGTGCCAGCAGCCCAGGGGGGCGGTTAAGGAATTCACCCCTCCACTTT
CDR3: CASSPGGRLRNSPLHF

size: once
V: TRBV5-1
J: TRBJ1-3
D: TRBD1
DNA: TGCGCCAGCAGCTTGTTCGTACAGGGGACTGGAAACACCATATATTTT
CDR3: CASSLFVQGTGNTIYF

size: -
V: TRBV4-2
J: TRBJ1-1
D: -
DNA: TGTGCCAGCAGCCAAGACTATAACACTGAAGCTTTCTTT
CDR3: CASSQDYNTEAFF

size: few
V: TRBV10-3
J: TRBJ2-2
D: -
DNA: TGTGCCATCAGTGAGTCCGAGACTAGATCGAACACCGGGGAGCTGTTTTTT
CDR3: CAISESETRSNTGELFF

size: few
V: TRBV9
J: TRBJ1-1
D: -
DNA: TGTGCCAGCAGCGTCGACTCAGGGGCAAGGACTGAAGCTTTCTTT
CDR3: CASSVDSGARTEAFF

size: -
V: TRBV14
J: TRBJ1-2
D: TRBD1
DNA: TGTGCCAGCAGCCCCCTCACACAGGGGAACAACTATGGCTACACCTTC
CDR3: CASSPLTQGNNYGYTF

size: -
V: TRBV19
J: TRBJ1-5
D: -
DNA: TGTGCCAGTAGTGAGGCCTTGGGACAGCCCCAGCATTTT
CDR3: CASSEALGQPQHF

size: -
V: TRBV2
J: TRBJ1-5
D: -
DNA: TGTGCCAGCAGTGGGGGTCCTTATAGCAATCAGCCCCAGCATTTT
CDR3: CASSGGPYSNQPQHF

size: -
V: TRBV23-1
J: TRBJ1-3
D: TRBD1
DNA: TGCGCCAGCAGATCCGACAGGGTGGGAAACACCATATATTTT
CDR3: CASRSDRVGNTIYF

size: -
V: TRBV5-4
J: TRBJ1-4
D: -
DNA: TGTGCCAGCAGCCCACAGTTGGGAAACCAGGGGACTAATGAAAAACTGTTTTTT
CDR3: CASSPQLGNQGTNEKLFF

size: -
V: TRBV5-1
J: TRBJ1-4
D: TRBD1
DNA: TGCGCCAGCAGCTGGACAGGGGATTCCGGTGAAAAACTGTTTTTT
CDR3: CASSWTGDSGEKLFF

size: few
V: TRBV7-2
J: TRBJ2-7
D: -
DNA: TGTGCCAGCAGCTTAGCGGACGGGCCTAACTACGAGCAGTACTTC
CDR3: CASSLADGPNYEQYF

size: -
V: TRBV6-6
J: TRBJ1-5
D: -
DNA: TGTGCCAGCATGAGGGGCTTCAATCAGCCCCAGCATTTT
CDR3: CASMRGFNQPQHF

size: -
V: TRBV7-2
J: TRBJ2-7
D: TRBD2
DNA: TGTGCCAGCAGCTTATATGCGGGGGGGCAATACGAGCAGTACTTC
CDR3: CASSLYAGGQYEQYF

size: -
V: TRBV19
J: TRBJ1-4
D: TRBD1
DNA: TGTGCCAGTAGACAGGGGTCAAAACTGTTTTTT
CDR3: CASRQGSKLFF

size: -
V: TRBV18
J: TRBJ1-4
D: -
DNA: TGTGCCAGCTCAGAACAGGAGGGAAGGAATGAAAAACTGTTTTTT
CDR3: CASSEQEGRNEKLFF

size: once
V: TRBV7-2
J: TRBJ2-5
D: -
DNA: TGTGCCAGCAGCGCACCAAGGACCGGGATAGAGACCCAGTACTTC
CDR3: CASSAPRTGIETQYF

size: -
V: TRBV7-9
J: TRBJ1-1
D: TRBD1
DNA: TGTGCCAGCAGCTTAGACGGATCGGGGACAGGGAACACTGAAGCTTTCTTT
CDR3: CASSLDGSGTGNTEAFF

size: -
V: TRBV4-3
J: TRBJ1-2
D: -
DNA: TGCGCCAGCAGCCAAGATCGTGTCAGGGCAATTTATGGGCTTGGCTACACCTTC
CDR3: CASSQDRVRAIYGLGYTF

size: -
V: TRBV6-5
J: TRBJ2-5
D: -
DNA: TGTGCCAGCAGTTTGATAGGGGTGGGGGAGACCCAGTACTTC
CDR3: CASSLIGVGETQYF

size: once
V: TRBV7-9
J: TRBJ1-2
D: -
DNA: TGTGCCAGCAGCTCACTTGGGCAGGCCGGAGGCTACACCTTC
CDR3: CASSSLGQAGGYTF

size: -
V: TRBV7-2
J: TRBJ2-3
D: TRBD1
DNA: TGTGCCAGCAGCGTACAGGGGGTCAGCACAGATACGCAGTATTTT
CDR3: CASSVQGVSTDTQYF

size: once
V: TRBV4-1
J: TRBJ2-2
D: -
DNA: TGCGCCAGCAGCCTGACGATCACCGGGGAGCTGTTTTTT
CDR3: CASSLTITGELFF

size: -
V: TRBV10-3
J: TRBJ1-5
D: -
DNA: TGTGCCAGCAGTTACTCCCATCAGCCCCAGCATTTT
CDR3: CASSYSHQPQHF

size: -
V: TRBV29-1
J: TRBJ2-1
D: TRBD2
DNA: TGCAGCGGTACTAGCGGGGGGGCCAATGAGCAGTTCTTC
CDR3: CSGTSGGANEQFF

size: -
V: TRBV2
J: TRBJ2-7
D: TRBD1
DNA: TGTGCCAGTCAGACCCGGACAGGGGGGAATGACGAGCAGTACTTC
CDR3: CASQTRTGGNDEQYF

size: few
V: TRBV11-2
J: TRBJ2-7
D: -
DNA: TGTGCCAGCAGCTTCTCGGACAGCTACGAGCAGTACTTC
CDR3: CASSFSDSYEQYF

size: -
V: TRBV5-4
J: TRBJ2-2
D: TRBD1
DNA: TGTGCCAGCAGCCTCCCGGGACAGGGCCGCACCGGGGAGCTGTTTTTT
CDR3: CASSLPGQGRTGELFF

size: -
V: TRBV7-9
J: TRBJ2-4
D: TRBD1
DNA: TGTGCCAGCAGCCATCGGGACAGGGTAACCATTCAGTACTTC
CDR3: CASSHRDRVTIQYF

size: -
V: TRBV9
J: TRBJ2-3
D: TRBD2
DNA: TGTGCCAGCAGCGTAGGGACTAGCGATCTAGGGGATACGCAGTATTTT
CDR3: CASSVGTSDLGDTQYF

size: -
V: TRBV7-2
J: TRBJ1-1
D: -
DNA: TGTGCCAGCAGCCCGCTACCCGACATGAACACTGAAGCTTTCTTT
CDR3: CASSPLPDMNTEAFF

size: -
V: TRBV7-2
J: TRBJ2-5
D: TRBD2
DNA: TGTGCCAGCAGCTTTTCAGCGGGGTTTCAAGAGACCCAGTACTTC
CDR3: CASSFSAGFQETQYF

size: -
V: TRBV18
J: TRBJ1-6
D: -
DNA: TGTGCCAGCTCACCACTGGGGGTAGAGGGCTCACCCCTCCACTTT
CDR3: CASSPLGVEGSPLHF

size: -
V: TRBV19
J: TRBJ2-5
D: -
DNA: TGTGCCAGTAGTCGTACCGACAGACGCTCGGAGACCCAGTACTTC
CDR3: CASSRTDRRSETQYF

size: -
V: TRBV6-5
J: TRBJ2-2
D: TRBD2
DNA: TGTGCCAGCAGTTACGGGACTAGCGGAATCCCCGGGGAGCTGTTTTTT
CDR3: CASSYGTSGIPGELFF

size: -
V: TRBV18
J: TRBJ1-4
D: -
DNA: TGTGCCAGCTCACCACCCGACAGCCAGAATGAAAAACTGTTTTTT
CDR3: CASSPPDSQNEKLFF

size: -
V: TRBV5-1
J: TRBJ2-3
D: -
DNA: TGCGCCAGCAGCTTGGTTCTGCGGGGAGGCACAGATACGCAGTATTTT
CDR3: CASSLVLRGGTDTQYF

size: -
V: TRBV29-1
J: TRBJ1-3
D: -
DNA: TGCAGCGTGGCGGGACATCTTGGAAACACCATATATTTT
CDR3: CSVAGHLGNTIYF